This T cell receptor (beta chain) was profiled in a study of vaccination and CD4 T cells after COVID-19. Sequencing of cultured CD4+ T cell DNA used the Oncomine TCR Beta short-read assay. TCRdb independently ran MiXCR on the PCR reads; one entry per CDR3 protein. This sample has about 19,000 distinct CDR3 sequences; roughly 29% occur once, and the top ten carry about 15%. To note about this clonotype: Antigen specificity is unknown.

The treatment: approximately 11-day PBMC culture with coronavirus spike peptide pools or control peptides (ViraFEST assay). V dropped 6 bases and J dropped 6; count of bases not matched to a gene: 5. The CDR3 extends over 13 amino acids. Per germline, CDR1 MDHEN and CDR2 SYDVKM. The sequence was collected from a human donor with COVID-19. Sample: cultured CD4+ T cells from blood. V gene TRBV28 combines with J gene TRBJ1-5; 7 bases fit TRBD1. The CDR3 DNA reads TGTGCCAGCAGACCCGACAGGGTTCAGCCCCAGCATTTT. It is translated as CASRPDRVQPQHF.